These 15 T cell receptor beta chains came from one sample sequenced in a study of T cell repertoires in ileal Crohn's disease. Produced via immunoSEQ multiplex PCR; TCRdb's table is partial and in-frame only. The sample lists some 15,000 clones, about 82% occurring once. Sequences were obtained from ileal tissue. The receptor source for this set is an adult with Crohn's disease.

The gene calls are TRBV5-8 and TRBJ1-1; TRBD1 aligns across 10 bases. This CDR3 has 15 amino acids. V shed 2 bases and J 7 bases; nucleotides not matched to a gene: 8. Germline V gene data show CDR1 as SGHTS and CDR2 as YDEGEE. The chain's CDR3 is CASSFRQGAWDEAFF. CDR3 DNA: TGTGCCAGCAGCTTTAGACAGGGGGCGTGGGATGAAGCTTTCTTT.

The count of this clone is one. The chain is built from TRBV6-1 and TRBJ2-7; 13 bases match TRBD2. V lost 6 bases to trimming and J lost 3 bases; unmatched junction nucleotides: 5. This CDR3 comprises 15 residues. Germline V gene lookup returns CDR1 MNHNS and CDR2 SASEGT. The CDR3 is CASSGLAGVGYEQYF. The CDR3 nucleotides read TGTGCCAGCAGCGGACTAGCGGGAGTCGGCTACGAGCAGTACTTC.

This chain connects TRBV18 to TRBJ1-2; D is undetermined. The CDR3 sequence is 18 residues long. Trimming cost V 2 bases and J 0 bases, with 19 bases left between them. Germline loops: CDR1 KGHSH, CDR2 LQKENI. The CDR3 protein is CASSPSVGSVYSNYGYTF. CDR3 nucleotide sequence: TGTGCCAGCTCACCATCGGTAGGCAGCGTATACTCTAACTATGGCTACACCTTC.

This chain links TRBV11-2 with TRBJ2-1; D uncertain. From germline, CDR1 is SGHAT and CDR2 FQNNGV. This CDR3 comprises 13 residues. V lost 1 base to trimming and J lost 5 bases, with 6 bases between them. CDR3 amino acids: CASSLGVNNEQFF. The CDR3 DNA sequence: TGTGCCAGCAGCTTAGGAGTTAACAATGAGCAGTTCTTC.

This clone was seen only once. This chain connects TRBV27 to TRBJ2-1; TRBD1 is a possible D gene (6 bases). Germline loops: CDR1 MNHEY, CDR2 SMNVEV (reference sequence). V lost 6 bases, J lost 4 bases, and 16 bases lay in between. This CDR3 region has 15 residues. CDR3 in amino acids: CASRIQGGPYNEQFF. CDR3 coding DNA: TGTGCCAGCAGAATACAGGGTGGGCCATACAATGAGCAGTTCTTC.

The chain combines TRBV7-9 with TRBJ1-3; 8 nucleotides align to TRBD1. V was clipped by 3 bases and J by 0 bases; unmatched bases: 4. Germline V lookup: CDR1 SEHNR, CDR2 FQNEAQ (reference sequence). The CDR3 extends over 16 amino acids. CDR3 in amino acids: CASSLTGDSSGNTIYF. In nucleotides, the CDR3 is TGTGCCAGCAGCTTGACAGGGGATAGCTCTGGAAACACCATATATTTT.

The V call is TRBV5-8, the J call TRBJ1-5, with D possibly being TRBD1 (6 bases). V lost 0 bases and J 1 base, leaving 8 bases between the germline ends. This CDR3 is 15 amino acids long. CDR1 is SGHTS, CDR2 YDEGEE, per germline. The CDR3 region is CASSLEGGSNQPQHF. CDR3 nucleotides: TGTGCCAGCAGCTTGGAGGGGGGGAGCAATCAGCCCCAGCATTTT.

The chain's CDR3 is CASSPGTGNYGYTF. Here the CDR3 DNA reads TGCGCCAGCAGCCCCGGGACAGGGAACTATGGCTACACCTTC. V is TRBV5-1 and J is TRBJ1-2, with TRBD1 matching over 9 bases. The CDR3 extends over 14 amino acids. Germline CDR1 and CDR2: SGHRS and YFSETQ. The V segment lost 4 bases and the J segment 2 bases; nucleotides outside the gene matches: 3.

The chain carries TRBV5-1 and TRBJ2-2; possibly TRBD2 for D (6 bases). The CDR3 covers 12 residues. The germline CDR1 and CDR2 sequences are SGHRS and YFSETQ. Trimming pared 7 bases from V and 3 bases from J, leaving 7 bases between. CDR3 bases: TGCGCCAGCTCGGGAGACACCGGGGAGCTGTTTTTT. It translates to CASSGDTGELFF. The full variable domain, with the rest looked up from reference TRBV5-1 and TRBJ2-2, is KAGVTQTPRYLIKTRGQQVTLSCSPISGHRSVSWYQQTPGQGLQFLFEYFSETQRNKGNFPGRFSGRQFSNSRSEMNVSTLELGDSALYLCASSGDTGELFFGEGSRLTVL.

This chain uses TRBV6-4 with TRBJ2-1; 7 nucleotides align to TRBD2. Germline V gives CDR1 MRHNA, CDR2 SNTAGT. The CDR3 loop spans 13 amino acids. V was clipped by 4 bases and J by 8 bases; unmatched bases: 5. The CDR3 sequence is CASSANRGDEQFF. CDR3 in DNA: TGTGCCAGCAGTGCCAACCGGGGGGATGAGCAGTTCTTC.

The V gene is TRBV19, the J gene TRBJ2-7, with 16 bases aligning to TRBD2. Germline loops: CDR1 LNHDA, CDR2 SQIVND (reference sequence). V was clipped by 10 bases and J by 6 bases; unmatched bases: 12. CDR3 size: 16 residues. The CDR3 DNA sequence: TGTGCCACGGCCGGCAGGGGACTAGCGGGAGGGGGCGAGCAGTACTTC. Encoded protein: CATAGRGLAGGGEQYF. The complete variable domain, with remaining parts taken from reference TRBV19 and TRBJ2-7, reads DGGITQSPKYLFRKEGQNVTLSCEQNLNHDAMYWYRQDPGQGLRLIYYSQIVNDFQKGDIAEGYSVSREKKESFPLTVTSAQKNPTAFYLCATAGRGLAGGGEQYFGPGTRLTVT.

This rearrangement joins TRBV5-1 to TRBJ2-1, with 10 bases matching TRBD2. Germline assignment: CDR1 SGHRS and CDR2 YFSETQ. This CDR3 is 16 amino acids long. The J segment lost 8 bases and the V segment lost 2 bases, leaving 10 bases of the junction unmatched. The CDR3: CASSLPGLAAWDEQFF. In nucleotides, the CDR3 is TGCGCCAGCAGCTTACCCGGACTAGCGGCGTGGGATGAGCAGTTCTTC.

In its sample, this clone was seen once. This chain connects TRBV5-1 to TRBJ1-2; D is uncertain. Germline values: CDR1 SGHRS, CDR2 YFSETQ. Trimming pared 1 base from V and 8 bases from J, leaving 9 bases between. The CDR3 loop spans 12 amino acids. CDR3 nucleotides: TGCGCCAGCAGCTTGACCGGGTACGGCTACACCTTC. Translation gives CASSLTGYGYTF.

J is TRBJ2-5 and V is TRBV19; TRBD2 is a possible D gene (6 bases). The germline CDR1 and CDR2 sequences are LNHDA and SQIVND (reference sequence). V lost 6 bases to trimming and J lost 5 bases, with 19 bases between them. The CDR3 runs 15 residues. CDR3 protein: CASRVGDSSGETQYF. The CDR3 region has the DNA TGTGCCAGTAGAGTCGGGGACTCCTCCGGGGAGACCCAGTACTTC. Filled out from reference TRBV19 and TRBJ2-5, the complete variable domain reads DGGITQSPKYLFRKEGQNVTLSCEQNLNHDAMYWYRQDPGQGLRLIYYSQIVNDFQKGDIAEGYSVSREKKESFPLTVTSAQKNPTAFYLCASRVGDSSGETQYFGPGTRLLVL.

CDR3 DNA: TGTGCCAGTACGGGGGGAATGAACACTGAAGCTTTCTTT. Protein sequence: CASTGGMNTEAFF. V is TRBV6-5 and J is TRBJ1-1; D possibly corresponds to TRBD1 (5 bases). The V gene lost 9 bases and the J gene lost 0 bases, with 11 bases spanning the gap. The germline gives CDR1 MNHEY, CDR2 SVGAGI. This CDR3 is 13 amino acids long.